This entry lists 25 T cell receptor beta chains sequenced from one sample in a study of CD8+CD57+ T cells in acquired aplastic anemia. Researchers used genomic DNA as the template to profile TCR beta VDJ and CDR3. Using its own MiXCR run on the reads, TCRdb lists one record per CDR3 protein. Of 62,000 or so distinct CDR3 sequences detected, under 65% appear once; the ten largest clones hold approximately 8.6%. Source material: sorted CD4+, CD8+, or CD8+CD57+ T cells (not recorded which) from PBMCs. All receptors derive from a human donor in good health, serving as a control.

CDR3 in DNA: TGTGCCACCAGTGATTCATCGACAGGCCAAGAGACCCAGTACTTC. Amino acids: CATSDSSTGQETQYF. The chain has TRBV24-1 and TRBJ2-5, with D maybe TRBD1 (6 bases). The CDR3 extends over 15 amino acids. V lost 2 bases and J 1 base, leaving 10 bases between the germline ends. Germline V lookup: CDR1 KGHDR, CDR2 SFDVKD.

The rearrangement joins TRBV29-1 to TRBJ1-2, with no clear D. This CDR3 region has 13 residues. Germline CDR1 and CDR2: SQVTM and ANQGSEA. V lost 8 bases to trimming and J lost 4 bases, with 17 bases between them. CDR3 loop: CSTKDLAGYGYTF. CDR3 nucleotide sequence: TGCAGCACTAAGGACCTGGCTGGCTATGGCTACACCTTC.

The V gene is TRBV19, the J gene TRBJ2-7, with 7 bases fitting TRBD2. The trim removed 1 base at V and 2 bases at J, leaving 5 bases unmatched. The CDR3 extends over 15 amino acids. Germline V gene sequence: CDR1 LNHDA, CDR2 SQIVND (reference sequence). The CDR3 reads CASSIGASGAYEQYF. The CDR3 coding sequence is TGTGCCAGTAGTATAGGGGCTAGCGGCGCCTACGAGCAGTACTTC.

This clonotype occurred many times. CDR3: CASSSRDYTSTDTQYF. The CDR3 DNA reads TGTGCCAGCAGCAGCCGGGACTATACTAGCACAGATACGCAGTATTTT. The V gene is TRBV11-2, the J gene TRBJ2-3; 7 bases line up with TRBD2. This CDR3 spans 16 amino acids. Germline CDR1 reads SGHAT; CDR2 reads FQNNGV. J gave up 0 bases and V 5 bases, and 8 bases lay outside the gene matches.

The rearrangement uses TRBV7-3 and TRBJ2-1; TRBD1 is a possible D gene (5 bases). V lost 1 base, J lost 0 bases, and 13 bases lay in between. Looked up from germline, CDR1 is SGHTA and CDR2 is FQGTGA. The CDR3 is 17 residues long. CDR3 residues: CASSLMARTFSYNEQFF. CDR3 nucleotides: TGTGCCAGCAGCTTAATGGCCAGGACATTCTCCTACAATGAGCAGTTCTTC. Based on the CDR3 plus reference TRBV7-3 and TRBJ2-1, the full variable domain is GAGVSQTPSNKVTEKGKYVELRCDPISGHTALYWYRQSLGQGPEFLIYFQGTGAADDSGLPNDRFFAVRPEGSVSTLKIQRTERGDSAVYLCASSLMARTFSYNEQFFGPGTRLTVL.

This clonotype appeared many times. The chain employs TRBV7-8 and TRBJ2-7, with 9 bases lining up with TRBD1. V lost 1 base, J lost 2 bases, and 6 bases stayed unmatched. CDR3 length: 16 amino acids. In germline, CDR1 is SGHVS, CDR2 FQNEAQ. As DNA, the CDR3 is TGTGCCAGCAGCTTAGGCCCCACAGGGGGCACCTACGAGCAGTACTTC. This translates into CASSLGPTGGTYEQYF.

This chain uses TRBV15 with TRBJ2-7, with 9 positions matching TRBD1. The CDR3 extends over 14 amino acids. V lost 1 base, J lost 6 bases, and 4 bases stayed unmatched. Germline V gene sequence: CDR1 LNHNV, CDR2 YYDKDF (reference sequence). The CDR3 is CATSRGGTGSEQYF. CDR3 bases: TGTGCCACCAGCAGAGGAGGGACAGGGAGCGAGCAGTACTTC.

The chain joins TRBV10-1 to TRBJ1-6; D remains unclear. The V end lost 9 bases, the J end lost 1 base, and 7 bases lay between the germline ends. Per germline, CDR1 WNHNN and CDR2 SYGVQD (reference sequence). The CDR3 is 13 residues long. CDR3 DNA: TGCGCCAGTCGGAAGTCCTATAATTCACCCCTCCACTTT. Its translation is CASRKSYNSPLHF.

By sample share, this clonotype is medium-sized. The V gene is TRBV7-9, the J gene TRBJ2-7; the D is unclear. The germline CDR1 and CDR2 sequences are SEHNR and FQNEAQ (reference sequence). Trimming removed 0 bases from V and 6 bases from J, with 9 bases in between. The CDR3 loop spans 13 amino acids. CDR3 protein: CASSLAGSGEQYF. The CDR3 bases are TGTGCCAGCAGCTTAGCGGGGTCGGGCGAGCAGTACTTC.

The table lists this clonotype with many counts. The chain has TRBV12-5 and TRBJ2-7, with 9 bases lining up with TRBD1. This CDR3 is built from 15 residues. From germline, CDR1 is LGHNT and CDR2 FRNRAP. V trimming: 6 bases; J trimming: 3 bases; junction bases outside the gene matches: 9. This CDR3 reads CASGPKGQGNYEQYF. As DNA, the CDR3 is TGTGCTAGTGGCCCGAAGGGACAGGGAAACTACGAGCAGTACTTC.

This clonotype was seen more than once but under ten times. The chain uses TRBV2 and TRBJ2-5; D not certain. V was clipped by 2 bases and J by 5 bases, with 3 bases between them. From germline, CDR1 is SNHLY and CDR2 FYNNEI. This CDR3 comprises 11 residues. The CDR3 here is CASSELETQYF. The CDR3 bases are TGTGCCAGCAGTGAATTGGAGACCCAGTACTTC.

This clonotype showed up just a few times. This may be a read error, as it is one base from a much larger clone. The chain links TRBV11-2 to TRBJ2-1, with D maybe TRBD2 (6 bases). The CDR3 is 16 residues long. CDR1 and CDR2 (germline): SGHAT, FQNNGV. Trimming stripped 5 bases from V and 3 bases from J, with 17 bases between. The CDR3 is CASSEAGGNLYNEQFF. DNA of the CDR3: TGTGCCAGCAGCGAAGCTGGCGGGAATCTCTACAATGAGCAGTTCTTC.

This clonotype was seen many times. The chain combines TRBV6-6 with TRBJ2-5, with a weak D call TRBD2 (6 bases). This CDR3 has 14 amino acids. Germline V CDR1 and CDR2: MNHNY, SVGAGI (reference sequence). V lost 4 bases and J lost 5, with 14 bases in between. CDR3 in amino acids: CASSSDYELETQYF. CDR3 DNA: TGTGCCAGCAGTTCGGACTATGAGCTGGAGACCCAGTACTTC.

This sequence joins TRBV10-2 and TRBJ1-5; the D gene is possibly TRBD1 (6 bases). The CDR3 has 14 amino acids. Trimming pared 6 bases from V and 11 bases from J, leaving 20 bases between. Germline CDR1 WSHSY, CDR2 SAAADI. The CDR3 coding sequence is TGCGCCAGCAGGGGCGGACAGCTCTCTTCGGCCCAGCATTTT. Amino acid sequence: CASRGGQLSSAQHF.

A note on this clonotype: Sequence at one end of the junction differs from germline and may be a read error. The V and J genes are TRBV27 and TRBJ2-7, with D possibly called TRBD1 or TRBD2 (5 bases each). In germline, CDR1 is MNHEY, CDR2 SMNVEV (reference sequence). The CDR3 spans 13 residues. The CDR3: CASSDPGPYGQYF. The CDR3 DNA reads TGTGCCAGCAGTGATCCGGGGCCCTACGGGCAGTACTTC.

This clonotype has a count of ten or more. With a much larger clone just one base away, this may be a read error. This chain links TRBV7-9 with TRBJ1-4, with a tentative D call TRBD1 (6 bases). The CDR3 has 13 residues. The germline V gene encodes CDR1 SEHNR and CDR2 FQNEAQ (reference sequence). The CDR3 DNA sequence: TGTACCAGCAGCTTAGACAGGCTTGAAAAACTGTTTTTT. Protein product: CTSSLDRLEKLFF.

Of note for this clonotype: One end of the junction does not line up with germline, which may come from a read error. The chain recombines TRBV29-1 with TRBJ1-2; the match to TRBD1 covers 7 bases. The CDR3 contains 12 residues. The germline CDR1 and CDR2 sequences are SQVTM and ANQGSEA. The DNA for the CDR3 is TGCAGCGTTAGGGACAGTTCATATGGCTACGCCTTC. This gives the protein CSVRDSSYGYAF.

The table lists this clonotype with many counts. In DNA form, the CDR3 reads TGCGCCAGCAGCCAAGATTCGATAGAGAAAGACCTGGCCACTGAAGCTTTCTTT. Encoded protein: CASSQDSIEKDLATEAFF. The chain links TRBV4-1 to TRBJ1-1; D ambiguous. The germline V gene encodes CDR1 MGHRA and CDR2 YSYEKL. With 0 bases removed from V and 4 bases from J, the gap between germline ends came to 21 bases. The length of the CDR3 is 18 residues.

This CDR3 is CASRTTGLNTEAFF. CDR3 coding DNA: TGTGCCAGCAGGACGACAGGGTTGAACACTGAAGCTTTCTTT. The chain links TRBV7-2 to TRBJ1-1; 7 nucleotides match TRBD1. The CDR3 totals 14 residues. From germline, CDR1 is SGHTA and CDR2 FQGNSA. V lost 6 bases, J lost 0 bases, and 4 bases stayed unmatched.

This clonotype was seen more than once but under ten times. With a much larger clone just one base away, this may be a read error. The V and J genes are TRBV6-1 and TRBJ1-1; D gene unclear. CDR1 is MNHNS, CDR2 SASEGT, per germline. This CDR3 region has 14 residues. CDR3 in DNA: TGTGCCAGCAATGAAGTAGAAGCTAACACTGAAGCTTTCTTT. Translating gives CASNEVEANTEAFF.

Here the CDR3 reads CASRLGRQETQYF. The CDR3 DNA is TGTGCCAGCAGGTTGGGACGTCAAGAGACCCAGTACTTC. The chain carries TRBV7-3 and TRBJ2-5; TRBD1 or TRBD2 may be the D gene (5 bases each). This CDR3 region has 13 residues. Trimming took off 6 bases at V and 2 bases at J, with 10 bases between the two ends. CDR1 and CDR2 (germline): SGHTA, FQGTGA.

This clonotype was seen at least ten times. The V gene is TRBV5-5, the J gene TRBJ2-7; D gene uncertain. Germline V gene sequence: CDR1 SGHKS, CDR2 YYEKEE (reference sequence). This CDR3 comprises 15 residues. V lost 0 bases and J 3 bases, leaving 13 bases between the germline ends. CDR3 amino acids: CASSLAYSLYYEQYF. The DNA for the CDR3 is TGTGCCAGCAGCTTGGCTTACAGCCTTTACTACGAGCAGTACTTC.

About this clonotype: One end of the junction varies from germline; a read error may be responsible. V and J are TRBV10-3 and TRBJ2-7; a weak D match, TRBD1 (6 bases). CDR1 is ENHRY, CDR2 SYGVKD, per germline. The CDR3 sequence is 15 residues long. The CDR3 spells CATSETLGQSYEQYF. The CDR3 DNA follows: TGTGCCACCAGTGAAACCCTAGGACAGTCCTACGAGCAGTACTTC.

The chain couples TRBV10-3 to TRBJ2-7, with 8 bases matching TRBD1. Germline-derived CDR1 and CDR2 are ENHRY and SYGVKD. With 7 bases clipped from V and 2 bases from J, the junction kept 7 bases outside the gene matches. CDR3 size: 14 residues. The CDR3 sequence is CAINAGQAAYEQYF. The CDR3 DNA is TGTGCCATCAACGCGGGACAGGCAGCCTACGAGCAGTACTTC.

This clonotype has at least ten counts. V usage is TRBV9 and J usage is TRBJ2-4, with a weak D call TRBD2 (6 bases). Deletions cut 0 bases from V and 0 bases from J, with 22 bases between. From germline, CDR1 is SGDLS and CDR2 YYNGEE. This CDR3 is 20 amino acids long. The CDR3 DNA sequence: TGTGCCAGCAGCGTAGGGATTGGAGGGGATCCAACACTAGCCAAAAACATTCAGTACTTC. Residues: CASSVGIGGDPTLAKNIQYF.